This T cell receptor (beta chain) was observed in a study of human T cells and chemical hapten exposure. Overall study findings and caveats: The donor cohort had alopecia, so its immune response may not match that of healthy people. TCRs above 1 in 1000 frequency stayed constant with DPC sensitization.

To note about this clonotype: Its specificity is not known.

The length of the CDR3 is 17 residues. J lost 1 base, V lost 3 bases, and 9 bases had no gene match. Germline CDR1 reads MGHRA; CDR2 reads YSYEKL. Described time point: pre-sensitization, week 0. Treatment meaning: therapeutic diphenylcyclopropenone sensitization with weekly scalp DPC. TCRdb fed the RACE reads into MiXCR, producing one record per CDR3 protein. The sample consists of about 380,000 distinct CDR3 sequences, approximately 5.1% of them appearing once. The source material was whole blood, sampled in connection with sensitization to the hapten diphenylcyclopropenone (DPC). The receptor was derived from a woman in her fifties or sixties with alopecia areata. Some clones in this sample may be carry-over from other donors' samples. The rearrangement links TRBV4-1 to TRBJ1-3; 7 bases fit TRBD1. As DNA, the CDR3 is TGCGCCAGCAGCCATGTAACAGGGGCTGGTTCTGGAAACACCATATATTTT. This codes for CASSHVTGAGSGNTIYF.